One sample yielded the 21 T cell receptor beta chains listed below, sequenced in a study of cytomegalovirus exposure and HLA in healthy donors. Primers: 60 Vbeta forward and 13 Jbeta reverse. Profiled with immunoSEQ multiplex PCR; TCRdb holds only in-frame clones, not every one. Among roughly 130,000 clones listed, less than 85% were seen once. The sample consisted of PBMCs. The receptors originated from a man aged 18-30 years in good health and CMV-seropositive.

The V and J genes are TRBV29-1 and TRBJ2-5; D may be TRBD2 (7 bases). Trimming took 8 bases from V and 5 from J, leaving 15 bases between them. From germline, CDR1 is SQVTM and CDR2 ANQGSEA. This CDR3 region has 12 residues. The CDR3 protein is CSHPEGGETQYF. The CDR3 coding sequence is TGCAGCCACCCAGAGGGGGGGGAGACCCAGTACTTC.

The rearrangement joins TRBV28 to TRBJ2-1; TRBD2 aligns across 9 bases. Germline V lookup: CDR1 MDHEN, CDR2 SYDVKM. The CDR3 loop spans 16 amino acids. J lost 4 bases, V lost 5 bases, and 9 bases had no gene match. CDR3 nucleotides: TGTGCCAGCAGTCCCTTAGAGCGGGGGGTTTACAATGAGCAGTTCTTC. Translating gives CASSPLERGVYNEQFF.

This clone was found a few times. V and J are TRBV2 and TRBJ2-1; TRBD2 matches at 10 bases. The CDR3 runs to 15 residues. V lost 6 bases to trimming and J lost 0 bases; unmatched junction nucleotides: 2. CDR1 SNHLY and CDR2 FYNNEI come from the germline V gene. The CDR3 DNA reads as TGTGCCAGCAGGAAGCGGGGGGGCTCCTACAATGAGCAGTTCTTC. It specifies CASRKRGGSYNEQFF.

This clone has only one observation. The rearrangement uses TRBV6-1 and TRBJ2-7; 8 nucleotides agree with TRBD1. With V trimmed by 8 bases and J by 0 bases, 6 bases remained unmatched. The CDR3 is made up of 14 amino acids. Germline values: CDR1 MNHNS, CDR2 SASEGT. For the CDR3, the DNA is TGTGCCAGCTCTGAACAGGGGGTCTCCTACGAGCAGTACTTC. Translating gives CASSEQGVSYEQYF.

The V gene is TRBV6-5, the J gene TRBJ1-1; TRBD1 is a possible D gene (6 bases). The V end was cut by 6 bases, the J end by 2 bases, with 13 bases between. This CDR3 region has 14 residues. CDR1 and CDR2 from the germline V gene are MNHEY and SVGAGI. CDR3 protein: CASRQGPANTEAFF. The CDR3 DNA is TGTGCCAGCAGGCAGGGGCCAGCTAACACTGAAGCTTTCTTT.

The chain combines TRBV29-1 with TRBJ2-7; 9 bases are a match to TRBD2. Trimming cost V 4 bases and J 2 bases; bases outside gene matches: 3. This CDR3 has 13 amino acids. Germline lookup yields CDR1 SQVTM and CDR2 ANQGSEA. CDR3 loop: CSVGAGGPYEQYF. In nucleotides, the CDR3 is TGCAGCGTTGGGGCGGGAGGGCCCTACGAGCAGTACTTC.

The rearrangement joins TRBV25-1 to TRBJ2-5; 9 bases fit TRBD2. CDR3 size: 17 residues. Germline V gene data show CDR1 as MGHDK and CDR2 as SYGVNS. J gave up 5 bases and V 3 bases, and 13 bases lay outside the gene matches. In nucleotides, the CDR3 is TGTGCCAGCAGTGACCGACGAGGGACTAGCTGGGAGGAGACCCAGTACTTC. This codes for CASSDRRGTSWEETQYF. The variable domain in full, completed from reference TRBV25-1 and TRBJ2-5, reads EADIYQTPRYLVIGTGKKITLECSQTMGHDKMYWYQQDPGMELHLIHYSYGVNSTEKGDLSSESTVSRIRTEHFPLTLESARPSHTSQYLCASSDRRGTSWEETQYFGPGTRLLVL.

The CDR3 loop is CASSQDGRGGSQETQYF. CDR3 in DNA: TGCGCCAGCAGCCAAGATGGGAGGGGGGGATCCCAAGAGACCCAGTACTTC. V is TRBV4-1 and J is TRBJ2-5; maybe TRBD2 (7 bases). CDR3 length: 17 amino acids. V lost 0 bases and J 1 base, leaving 15 bases between the germline ends. Germline CDR1 MGHRA, CDR2 YSYEKL.

This clone was recorded a few times. The chain combines TRBV28 with TRBJ2-5; 10 bases map to TRBD2. The germline V gene encodes CDR1 MDHEN and CDR2 SYDVKM. Trimming cost V 7 bases and J 4 bases; bases outside gene matches: 12. The CDR3 runs to 16 residues. CDR3 in amino acids: CASNISGRRSGETQYF. As DNA, the CDR3 is TGTGCCAGCAATATTAGCGGGAGGCGGAGTGGAGAGACCCAGTACTTC.

The chain uses TRBV7-9 and TRBJ2-1, with 7 bases aligning to TRBD2. V shed 8 bases and J 6 bases; nucleotides not matched to a gene: 1. The CDR3 is 11 residues long. CDR1 SEHNR and CDR2 FQNEAQ come from the germline V gene (reference sequence). Here the CDR3 reads CASGGGNEQFF. CDR3 bases: TGTGCCAGCGGGGGGGGCAATGAGCAGTTCTTC.

This chain's CDR3 is CASSLVAGIGDTGELFF. CDR3 sequence (DNA): TGTGCCAGCAGCTTAGTTGCAGGGATTGGGGACACCGGGGAGCTGTTTTTT. The rearrangement joins TRBV11-3 to TRBJ2-2; possibly TRBD1 for D (5 bases). The CDR3 has 17 residues. The V end lost 1 base, the J end lost 3 bases, and 15 bases lay between the germline ends. From germline, CDR1 is SGHNT and CDR2 YENEEA.

The chain combines TRBV28 with TRBJ2-1; 8 nucleotides align to TRBD1. The CDR3 consists of 16 residues. With 10 bases clipped from V and 1 base from J, the junction kept 12 bases outside the gene matches. Per the germline V gene, CDR1 is MDHEN and CDR2 is SYDVKM. This CDR3 is CAIQSPGDRSYNEQFF. The CDR3, as DNA: TGTGCCATCCAATCCCCTGGGGACAGGTCCTACAATGAGCAGTTCTTC.

This clone is a singleton in its sample. The chain carries TRBV9 and TRBJ2-3, with D possibly matching TRBD1 (6 bases). V was shortened by 5 bases and J by 0 bases, with 10 bases between the two germline ends. The CDR3 length is 14 residues. Per the germline V gene, CDR1 is SGDLS and CDR2 is YYNGEE. CDR3 nucleotide sequence: TGTGCCAGCAGTGGGGGCGGGAGCACAGATACGCAGTATTTT. Its translation is CASSGGGSTDTQYF.

V gene TRBV5-1 combines with J gene TRBJ1-4; 9 nucleotides agree with TRBD1. The CDR3 covers 15 residues. Trimming removed 3 bases from V and 5 bases from J; junction bases left unmatched: 5. Germline V gene data show CDR1 as SGHRS and CDR2 as YFSETQ. The CDR3 reads CASSSPGTGNEKLFF. The CDR3 bases are TGCGCCAGCAGCTCCCCCGGGACAGGGAATGAAAAACTGTTTTTT.

With regard to this clone: One junction end disagrees with the germline gene, perhaps due to a read error. The rearrangement links TRBV12-5 to TRBJ2-3, with D perhaps matching TRBD2 (6 bases). The CDR3 spans 13 residues. Germline CDR1 is LGHNT and CDR2 is FRNRAP. The CDR3 DNA follows: TGTGCTAGTGGTTTGGCCGGGGGAGATGCGCAGTATTTT. Translated, it gives CASGLAGGDAQYF.

This rearrangement joins TRBV7-2 to TRBJ1-1; the D is unclear. V lost 1 base and J 3 bases, leaving 6 bases between the germline ends. Germline values: CDR1 SGHTA, CDR2 FQGNSA. The CDR3 sequence is 13 residues long. The CDR3 loop is CASSLVRDTEAFF. The CDR3, as DNA: TGTGCCAGCAGCTTAGTGCGGGACACTGAAGCTTTCTTT. The full variable domain, in which reference TRBV7-2 and TRBJ1-1 provide the parts outside the CDR3, is GAGVSQSPSNKVTEKGKDVELRCDPISGHTALYWYRQSLGQGLEFLIYFQGNSAPDKSGLPSDRFSAERTGGSVSTLTIQRTQQEDSAVYLCASSLVRDTEAFFGQGTRLTVV.

This sequence joins TRBV7-9 and TRBJ1-6, with TRBD1 matching 10 bases. The V gene end was trimmed by 3 bases and the J gene end by 0 bases; junction bases not matched to a gene: 5. Germline V lookup: CDR1 SEHNR, CDR2 FQNEAQ (reference sequence). This CDR3 region has 18 residues. The CDR3 loop reads CASSFRDRGSSYNSPLHF. In nucleotides, the CDR3 is TGTGCCAGCAGCTTCCGGGACAGGGGCAGCTCCTATAATTCACCCCTCCACTTT. The full variable domain, its missing parts supplied by reference TRBV7-9 and TRBJ1-6, is DTGVSQNPRHKITKRGQNVTFRCDPISEHNRLYWYRQTLGQGPEFLTYFQNEAQLEKSRLLSDRFSAERPKGSFSTLEIQRTEQGDSAMYLCASSFRDRGSSYNSPLHFGNGTRLTVT.

This clone was observed a few times. The V gene is TRBV30, the J gene TRBJ2-7, with 8 bases lining up with TRBD2. Germline CDR1 is GTSNPN and CDR2 is SVGIG (reference sequence). Trimming removed 0 bases from V and 6 bases from J; junction bases left unmatched: 10. This CDR3 is built from 15 residues. The CDR3 bases are TGTGCCTGGAGTGTAACAGCGGGAGATAGCTCCGAGCAGTACTTC. The encoded protein is CAWSVTAGDSSEQYF.

The chain uses TRBV7-8 and TRBJ2-2; possible D gene TRBD2, 5 bases. The CDR3 runs 13 residues. The V end was cut by 7 bases, the J end by 2 bases, with 8 bases between. Germline values: CDR1 SGHVS, CDR2 FQNEAQ. The CDR3 spells CASKADNTGELFF. The CDR3 region has the DNA TGTGCCAGCAAAGCGGATAACACCGGGGAGCTGTTTTTT.

The V call is TRBV5-8, the J call TRBJ1-2; D may be TRBD1 (5 bases). The CDR3 totals 15 residues. The V and J ends lost 0 bases and 6 bases respectively, with 15 bases between them. Per germline, CDR1 SGHTS and CDR2 YDEGEE. The CDR3 reads CASSLVTPGRDGYTF. For the CDR3, the DNA is TGTGCCAGCAGCTTGGTGACACCAGGCAGGGATGGCTACACCTTC.

V gene TRBV7-9 combines with J gene TRBJ2-7; 10 bases agree with TRBD1. This CDR3 is 14 amino acids long. Trimming took 3 bases from V and 5 from J; bases not matched to a gene: 4. Germline V lookup: CDR1 SEHNR, CDR2 FQNEAQ (reference sequence). The CDR3 protein is CASSLGDRGHEQYF. CDR3 in DNA: TGTGCCAGCAGCTTGGGGGACAGGGGCCACGAGCAGTACTTC.